The rows below give T cell receptor beta chains drawn from one sample of a study of cytomegalovirus exposure and HLA in healthy donors. TCRdb's copy holds only in-frame clones and misses some; the assay was immunoSEQ multiplex PCR. The data show fewer than 200,000 clones, with around 75% seen just once and around 2.3% held by the top ten. The material sequenced was PBMCs. All receptors come from a male donor in good health and CMV-seronegative. CDR3s include the opening cysteine and the closing phenylalanine or tryptophan. Fields, in order: V gene, J gene, clone size, D gene, CDR3 DNA, CDR3 protein. A D gene is named only where the DNA matches it firmly. Clone size, where shown, is once, few, many, or a class for clones that have expanded.

TRBV6-5	TRBJ2-1	once	.	TGTGCCAGCAGTTACGACACAGGCTACAATGAGCAGTTCTTC	CASSYDTGYNEQFF
TRBV6-6	TRBJ2-5	few	.	TGTGCCAGCAGTTACAGCGCGACAGTTCAAGAGACCCAGTACTTC	CASSYSATVQETQYF
TRBV2	TRBJ1-5	once	.	TGTGCCAGCACCCCAATTCGGAATCAGCCCCAGCATTTT	CASTPIRNQPQHF
TRBV7-8	TRBJ1-1	once	TRBD1	TGTGCCAGCAGCTCGGACAGGGGGCGATCGGCTTTCTTT	CASSSDRGRSAFF
TRBV5-6	TRBJ1-6	.	TRBD1	TGTGCCAGCAGCTTCGGGGGGACAGGGTATTCACCCCTCCACTTT	CASSFGGTGYSPLHF
TRBV15	TRBJ2-1	.	TRBD2	TGTGCCACCAGCAGAGATCAAGCGGGGCGGAGTGAGCAGTTCTTC	CATSRDQAGRSEQFF
TRBV6-5	TRBJ1-1	.	TRBD1	TGTGCCAGCAGTCTGAGACAGGGGAGGACTGAAGCTTTCTTT	CASSLRQGRTEAFF
TRBV7-9	TRBJ1-5	.	TRBD1	TGTGCCAGCAGTGGACAGGGGAGGCAGCCCCAGCATTTT	CASSGQGRQPQHF
TRBV11-2	TRBJ2-5	.	TRBD1	TGTGCCAGCAGCCAAGGACAGGGAAGGACCCAGTACTTC	CASSQGQGRTQYF
TRBV7-2	TRBJ2-7	.	TRBD1	TGTGCCAGCAGCCCAGCTGGACAGGGGATCTACGAGCAGTACTTC	CASSPAGQGIYEQYF
TRBV10-2	TRBJ1-1	.	TRBD1	TGCGCCACCGATCCGGGACAGGTAAACACTGAAGCTTTCTTT	CATDPGQVNTEAFF
TRBV18	TRBJ2-1	.	TRBD2	TGTGCCAGCTCGGGGACTAGCGGAAACAATGAGCAGTTCTTC	CASSGTSGNNEQFF
TRBV15	TRBJ1-3	.	.	TGTGCCACCAGCAGAGAAGCGGCTGGTGGCACCATATATTTT	CATSREAAGGTIYF
TRBV6-1	TRBJ1-5	few	.	TGTGCCATCTCCAGGCCTTTTTTTAGCAATCAGCCCCAGCATTTT	CAISRPFFSNQPQHF
TRBV5-1	TRBJ2-3	.	.	TGCGCCAGCAGCTTACCCAGGGGTCCCACAGATACGCAGTATTTT	CASSLPRGPTDTQYF
TRBV6-1	TRBJ1-6	.	.	TGTGCCAGCAGTGAAGAATGGGGGGTCCTCTCACCCCTCCACTTT	CASSEEWGVLSPLHF
TRBV19	TRBJ1-1	once	TRBD1	TGTGCCAGTAGTATATTGGGACAGGGAGTTTCTACGACGCTTGAAGCTTTCTTT	CASSILGQGVSTTLEAFF
TRBV4-1	TRBJ2-3	.	TRBD2	TGCGCCAGCAGCCAAGATACTAGCGGGGGGGCAAGAGATACGCAGTATTTT	CASSQDTSGGARDTQYF
TRBV7-6	TRBJ2-7	.	.	TGTGCCAGCAGCTTGTCCGATTTCAGGGGTCTCGGGTACGAGCAGTACTTC	CASSLSDFRGLGYEQYF
TRBV5-1	TRBJ2-7	.	.	TGCGCCAGCAGCCAACTAGGGACTCTATACGAGCAGTACTTC	CASSQLGTLYEQYF
TRBV5-4	TRBJ2-1	.	TRBD2	TGTGCCAGCAGCTCTGGACCCGCGCGGGAGAGTGAGCAGTTCTTC	CASSSGPARESEQFF
TRBV19	TRBJ1-2	.	.	TGTGCCAGTAGTATAGGGGGGGACGACGGTCGGTATGGCTACACCTTC	CASSIGGDDGRYGYTF
TRBV4-3	TRBJ2-7	few	TRBD2	TGCGCCAGCAGCCAAGACACTAGCGGGGGGGCATACGGTACCGGCGAGCAGTACTTC	CASSQDTSGGAYGTGEQYF
TRBV6-5	TRBJ1-2	once	TRBD1	TGTGCCAGCAGTTACACCGGACAGGCATTTGGCTACACCTTC	CASSYTGQAFGYTF
TRBV19	TRBJ1-5	.	TRBD1	TGTGCCAGTAGCGTAGACAGGGGACATAGCAATCAGCCCCAGCATTTT	CASSVDRGHSNQPQHF
TRBV25-1	TRBJ1-3	.	.	TGTGCCAGCAGTTCCCACGAGGGAAACACCATATATTTT	CASSSHEGNTIYF
TRBV5-4	TRBJ2-1	.	TRBD1	TGTGCCAGCAAGCTCCGGACAGGGAACAATGAGCAGTTCTTC	CASKLRTGNNEQFF
TRBV15	TRBJ1-5	.	.	TGTGCCACCAGCACTCGGGGGGGAGGTCAGCCCCAGCATTTT	CATSTRGGGQPQHF
TRBV20-1	TRBJ1-1	few	.	TGCAGTGCTAGGGGGCCCTCTGGAGCTTTCTTT	CSARGPSGAFF
TRBV5-1	TRBJ2-3	.	.	TGCGCCAGCAGCTTCCCGGGGGAAGATACGCAGTATTTT	CASSFPGEDTQYF
TRBV5-4	TRBJ1-6	.	TRBD1	TGTGCCAGCAGCTTTCAGGGGGCGGGGAATTCACCCCTCCACTTT	CASSFQGAGNSPLHF
TRBV25-1	TRBJ1-2	.	.	TGTGCCAGCAGTGAAGCTGGGGAGGGTGGCGTCGGCTACACCTTC	CASSEAGEGGVGYTF
TRBV9	TRBJ1-2	.	.	TGTGCCAGCAGTACGACTAACAACTATGGCTACACCTTC	CASSTTNNYGYTF
TRBV5-5	TRBJ2-3	few	.	TGTGCCAGCAGCACCCTCGGTACAGATACGCAGTATTTT	CASSTLGTDTQYF
TRBV7-8	TRBJ2-1	.	.	TGTGCCAGCAGTTCTAGCGTATACAATGAGCAGTTCTTC	CASSSSVYNEQFF
TRBV6-6	TRBJ2-1	.	.	TGTGCCAGCAGTTACACCCGGAGCTCCTACAATGAGCAGTTCTTC	CASSYTRSSYNEQFF
TRBV5-1	TRBJ1-6	.	.	TGCGCCAGCAGCCTCAGGATCCAGGATTCACCCCTCCACTTT	CASSLRIQDSPLHF
TRBV7-6	TRBJ2-1	.	.	TGTGCCAGCAGCCCAGCGGGCGATGAGCAGTTCTTC	CASSPAGDEQFF
TRBV9	TRBJ1-6	.	.	TGTGCCAGCACCGGGGGGGGCTATAATTCACCCCTCCACTTT	CASTGGGYNSPLHF
TRBV6-5	TRBJ1-1	.	.	TGTGCCAGCAGTTACTCCCCCCGGTTCATGAACACTGAAGCTTTCTTT	CASSYSPRFMNTEAFF
TRBV6-5	TRBJ2-1	.	TRBD1	TGTGCCAGCAGGGACAGGAGCTCCTACAATGAGCAGTTCTTC	CASRDRSSYNEQFF
TRBV7-6	TRBJ2-1	.	.	TGTGCCAGCAGCTTTGTGGGGGCACGATCCTACAATGAGCAGTTCTTC	CASSFVGARSYNEQFF
TRBV5-6	TRBJ1-1	.	TRBD1	TGTGCCAGCAGTTCGACAGGGGGCGTCGGGGCTTTCTTT	CASSSTGGVGAFF
TRBV10-1	TRBJ2-2	.	TRBD1	TGCGCCAGCAGTGATTCGGACAGGGACACCGGGGAGCTGTTTTTT	CASSDSDRDTGELFF
TRBV14	TRBJ1-2	.	TRBD1	TGTGCCAGCAGCCAAGATTTACAGGGGGCTAGTGGCTACACCTTC	CASSQDLQGASGYTF
TRBV7-9	TRBJ2-1	.	.	TGTTCCAGCAGCGTGAGCGGGTATGAGCAGTTCTTC	CSSSVSGYEQFF
TRBV5-6	TRBJ1-5	once	TRBD1	TGTGCCAGCAGCTCTTTGGACAGGGCAGATCAGCCCCAGCATTTT	CASSSLDRADQPQHF